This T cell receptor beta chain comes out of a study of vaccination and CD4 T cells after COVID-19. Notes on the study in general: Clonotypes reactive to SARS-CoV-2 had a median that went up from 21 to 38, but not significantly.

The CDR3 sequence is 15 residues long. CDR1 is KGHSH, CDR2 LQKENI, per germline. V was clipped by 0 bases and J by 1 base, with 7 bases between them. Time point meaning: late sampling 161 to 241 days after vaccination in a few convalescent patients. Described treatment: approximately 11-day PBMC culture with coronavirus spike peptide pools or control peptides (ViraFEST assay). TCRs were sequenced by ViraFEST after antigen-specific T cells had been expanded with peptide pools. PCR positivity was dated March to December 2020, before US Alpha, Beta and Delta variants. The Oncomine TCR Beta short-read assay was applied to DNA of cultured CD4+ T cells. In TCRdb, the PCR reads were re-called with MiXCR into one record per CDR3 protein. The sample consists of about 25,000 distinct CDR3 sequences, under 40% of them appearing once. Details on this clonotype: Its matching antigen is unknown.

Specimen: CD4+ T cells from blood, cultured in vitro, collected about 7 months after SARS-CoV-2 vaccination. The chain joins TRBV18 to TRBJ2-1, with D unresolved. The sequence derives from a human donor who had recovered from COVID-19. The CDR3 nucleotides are TGTGCCAGCTCACCACCAGAGAGTTCCTACAATGAGCAGTTCTTC. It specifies CASSPPESSYNEQFF.